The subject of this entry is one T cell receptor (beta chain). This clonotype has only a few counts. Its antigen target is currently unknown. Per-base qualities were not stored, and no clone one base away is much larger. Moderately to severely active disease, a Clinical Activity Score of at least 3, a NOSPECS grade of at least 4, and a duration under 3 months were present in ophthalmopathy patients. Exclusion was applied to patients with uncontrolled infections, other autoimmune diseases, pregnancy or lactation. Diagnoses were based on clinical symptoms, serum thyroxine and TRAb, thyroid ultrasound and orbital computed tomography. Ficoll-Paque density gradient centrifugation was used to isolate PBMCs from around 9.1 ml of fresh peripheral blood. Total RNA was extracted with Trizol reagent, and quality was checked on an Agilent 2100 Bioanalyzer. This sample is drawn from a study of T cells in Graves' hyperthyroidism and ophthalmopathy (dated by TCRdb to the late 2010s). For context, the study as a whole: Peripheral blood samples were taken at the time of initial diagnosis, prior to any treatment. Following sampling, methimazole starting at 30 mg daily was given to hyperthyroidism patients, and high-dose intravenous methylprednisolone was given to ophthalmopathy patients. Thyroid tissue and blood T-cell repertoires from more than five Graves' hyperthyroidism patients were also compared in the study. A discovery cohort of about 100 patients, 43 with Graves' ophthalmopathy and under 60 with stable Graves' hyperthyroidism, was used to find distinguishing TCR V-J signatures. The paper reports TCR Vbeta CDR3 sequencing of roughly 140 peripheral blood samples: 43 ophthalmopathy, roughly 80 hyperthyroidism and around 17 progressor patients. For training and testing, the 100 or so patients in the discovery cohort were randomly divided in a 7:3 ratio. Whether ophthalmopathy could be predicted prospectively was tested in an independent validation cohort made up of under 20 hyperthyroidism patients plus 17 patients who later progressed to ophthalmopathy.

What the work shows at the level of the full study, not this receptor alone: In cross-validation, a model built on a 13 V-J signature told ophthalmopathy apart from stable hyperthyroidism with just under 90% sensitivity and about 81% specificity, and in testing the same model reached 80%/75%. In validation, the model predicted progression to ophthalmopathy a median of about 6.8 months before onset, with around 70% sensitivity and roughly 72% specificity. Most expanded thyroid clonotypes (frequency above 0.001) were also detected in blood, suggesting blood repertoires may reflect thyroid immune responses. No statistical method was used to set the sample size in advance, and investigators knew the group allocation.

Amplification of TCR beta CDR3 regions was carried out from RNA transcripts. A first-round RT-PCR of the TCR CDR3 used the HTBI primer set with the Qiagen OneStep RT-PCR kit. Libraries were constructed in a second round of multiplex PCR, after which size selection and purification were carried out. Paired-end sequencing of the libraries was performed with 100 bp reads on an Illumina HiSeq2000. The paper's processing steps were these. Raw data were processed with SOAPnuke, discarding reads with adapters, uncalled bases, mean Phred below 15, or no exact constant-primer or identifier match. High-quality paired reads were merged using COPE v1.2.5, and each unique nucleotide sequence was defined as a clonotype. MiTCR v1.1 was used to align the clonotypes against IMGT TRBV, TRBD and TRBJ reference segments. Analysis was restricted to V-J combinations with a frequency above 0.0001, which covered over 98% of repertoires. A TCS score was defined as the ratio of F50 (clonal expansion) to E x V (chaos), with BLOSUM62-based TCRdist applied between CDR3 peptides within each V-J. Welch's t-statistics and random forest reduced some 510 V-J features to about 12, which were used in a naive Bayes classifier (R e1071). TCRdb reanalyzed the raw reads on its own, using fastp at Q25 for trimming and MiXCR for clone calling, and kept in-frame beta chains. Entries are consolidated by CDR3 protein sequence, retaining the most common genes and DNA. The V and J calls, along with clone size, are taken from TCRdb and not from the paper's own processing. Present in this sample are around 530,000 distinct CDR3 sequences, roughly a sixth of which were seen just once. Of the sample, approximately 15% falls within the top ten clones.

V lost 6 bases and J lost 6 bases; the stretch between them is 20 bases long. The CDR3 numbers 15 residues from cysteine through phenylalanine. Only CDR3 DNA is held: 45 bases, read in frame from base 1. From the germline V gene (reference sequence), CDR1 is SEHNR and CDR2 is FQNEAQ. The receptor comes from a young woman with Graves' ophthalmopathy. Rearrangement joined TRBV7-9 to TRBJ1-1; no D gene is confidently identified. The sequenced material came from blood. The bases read TGTGCCAGCAGTTTCGATTGGATGACGGGCGCTGAAGCTTTCTTT. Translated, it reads CASSFDWMTGAEAFF.